This paragraph covers one T cell receptor (beta chain) sequence. This clonotype occurred many times. The clone's antigen remains unknown. Qualities for individual bases were not recorded, and no much larger clone is one base off. Synthesis of TCR cDNA relied on 5'RACE template switching, a step that introduced a universal primer site along with unique molecular identifiers. Priming for cDNA synthesis came from both the TCR alpha and TCR beta constant segments. Library amplification involved two PCR steps, and the second step added sample barcodes and sequencing adapters. Sequencing of libraries was done on Illumina HiSeq 2500 (2x100 bp) or NovaSeq (2x150 bp). Turning to the authors' computational methods: Reads were demultiplexed and collapsed into UMI consensus sequences with MIGEC, and V(D)J alignment was performed with MiXCR. Clonotypes responding to the vaccine were identified with edgeR on replicate PBMC samples, with the criteria of FDR below 0.01 and a log2 fold change above 5 up to day 15. CD4 or CD8 identity was assigned to each bulk clonotype according to whether the clonotype was present at higher abundance in the sequenced CD4 repertoire or the sequenced CD8 repertoire. TCRdb itself trimmed the public reads at Q25 with fastp, ran MiXCR and retained productive beta chains. For every CDR3 protein sequence, its rows merge into one entry that carries the most common genes and DNA. The authors' filters were not applied to this entry. This sample gives 300,000 to 450,000 distinct CDR3 sequences in total; under 7.5% of them show up just once. The biggest ten clones account for roughly 15% of the sample.

This entry is derived from a study of T cells after yellow fever vaccination (dated 2019 in TCRdb). As for the study more broadly: The SMART-Seq v4 Ultra Low Input RNA kit was used to prepare libraries from fractions with low cell numbers. To track T-cell clones before and after primary and booster YFV17D yellow fever vaccination, bulk TCR alpha and beta repertoires were sequenced longitudinally. The cohort comprised two healthy male donors, one aged 18 to 30 and one aged 30 to 40 years. Blood samples were taken at several timepoints before and after primary and secondary immunization, and bulk PBMC replicates and cell subsets were isolated.

The sample's treatment or condition label, in plain terms: live attenuated yellow fever vaccine strain. At each blood-draw timepoint, two biological replicates of bulk PBMCs were obtained. A standard Ficoll-Paque protocol was used to isolate PBMCs from peripheral blood. TriZol was used to extract RNA from bulk PBMCs, CD4 and CD8 fractions, and dextramer-positive and dextramer-negative fractions. The study at large found these results: Because abundant contaminating clonotypes from the bulk population could be contained in FACS-sorted repertoires, computational filtering was required. The secondary T-cell response was weaker than the primary response but faster, peaking on day 5 instead of day 15. After the booster, most of the clones that had expanded following primary vaccination were detected again (just under 97% of CD4 and more than 85% of CD8), which suggests that memory was broadly maintained. A small share of clonotypes was detected in both CD4 and CD8 compartments, with the overlap likely arising from convergent recombination. The study included only two donors, which limits how far the findings can be generalized.

Taken from the germline V gene (reference sequence), the CDR1 and CDR2 loops are SGHNT and YYREEE. The CDR3 numbers 14 residues from cysteine through phenylalanine. Only the CDR3 DNA stays, 42 bases, in frame from base 1. For this chain, trimming is 1 base at the V end and 8 bases at the J end, and the number of junction bases without a gene match is 3. Sequences were derived from PBMCs, sampled 5 days after the yellow fever booster vaccination. The chain was built from TRBV5-4 and TRBJ2-1; 10 bases in the junction line up with TRBD2. The sequence derives from a man aged 30 to 39 who received the YFV17D yellow fever vaccine. The DNA reads TGTGCCAGCAGCTTGACTAGCGGGAACTATGAGCAGTTCTTC. Protein translation: CASSLTSGNYEQFF.